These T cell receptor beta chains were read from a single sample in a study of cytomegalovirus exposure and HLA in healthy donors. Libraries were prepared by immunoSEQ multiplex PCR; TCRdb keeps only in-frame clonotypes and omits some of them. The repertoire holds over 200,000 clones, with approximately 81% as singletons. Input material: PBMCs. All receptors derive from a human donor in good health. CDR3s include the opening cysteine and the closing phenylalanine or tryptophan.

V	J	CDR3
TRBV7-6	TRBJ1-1	CASSKRPQGADTEAFF
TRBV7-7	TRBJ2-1	CASSLAGPGQGANEQFF
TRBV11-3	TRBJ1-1	CASSLEANGPEAFF
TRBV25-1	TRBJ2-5	CASSSTETQYF
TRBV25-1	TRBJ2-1	CASSLSGRIYNEQFF
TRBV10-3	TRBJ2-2	CASRSAGELFF
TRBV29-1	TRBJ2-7	CSVAWTALGNEQYF
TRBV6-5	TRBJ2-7	CASSLTGMSSYEQYF
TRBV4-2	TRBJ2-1	CASSQEAVAGAWDEQFF
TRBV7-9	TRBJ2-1	CSSSFLMETQFF
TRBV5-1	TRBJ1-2	CASSLGGTGAYGYTF
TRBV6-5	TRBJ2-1	CASSYHGTSGYNEQFF
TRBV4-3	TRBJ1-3	CASSQRATGVGNTIYF
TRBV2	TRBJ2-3	CASSERQRTDTQYF
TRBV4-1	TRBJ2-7	CASSQEPLGLAGGEQYF
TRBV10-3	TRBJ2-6	CAISEKPGTSHSGANVLTF
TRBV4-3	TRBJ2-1	CASSQARGSYNEQFF
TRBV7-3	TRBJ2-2	CASSSNRGATGELFF
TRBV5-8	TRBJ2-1	CASSPGASGTSDEQFF
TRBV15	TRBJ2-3	CATSRSPGTSTDTQYF
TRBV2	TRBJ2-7	CASSPESLSSYEQYF
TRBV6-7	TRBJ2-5	CATSYRETQYF
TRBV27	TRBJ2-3	CASKAGLPDTQYF
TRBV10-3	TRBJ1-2	CAIRGTAGGYGYTF
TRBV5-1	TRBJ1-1	CASSPGALNTEAFF
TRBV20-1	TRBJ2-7	CSAGDRREQYF
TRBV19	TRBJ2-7	CASSLQGSYEQYF
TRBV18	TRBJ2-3	CASSPLPSGSPDTQYF
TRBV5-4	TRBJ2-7	CASSPGTSSYEQYF
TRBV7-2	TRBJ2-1	CASSSAASGTYNEQFF
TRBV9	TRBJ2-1	CASSLGDNEQFF
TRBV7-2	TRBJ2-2	CASSTNPPGFSGELFF
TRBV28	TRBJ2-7	CASRTGDWGEQYF
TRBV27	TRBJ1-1	CASRNRDSAMNTEAFF
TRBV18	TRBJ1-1	CASSPTGTGNTEAFF
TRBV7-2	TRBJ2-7	CASSLGGQEYYEQYF
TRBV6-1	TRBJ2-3	CASSEMGGRGDTQYF
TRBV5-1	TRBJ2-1	CASSGTGNNEQFF
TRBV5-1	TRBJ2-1	CASSSLWFGGRGNEQFF
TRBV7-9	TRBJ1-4	CASSTKGTTNEKLFF